A selection of T cell receptor beta chains follows, all from one sample in a study of early T cells in non-severe SARS-CoV-2 infection. TCRdb used MiXCR to reprocess the 5' RACE reads, holding one entry per CDR3 protein. The table has 70,000 or so distinct CDR3 sequences, roughly 13% seen once. Sequenced input: whole blood. The receptors come from an adult who was a healthcare worker with PCR-confirmed SARS-CoV-2 infection or an uninfected control (not recorded which). CDR3s include the opening cysteine and the closing phenylalanine or tryptophan. Each record gives: D gene, J gene, V gene, clone size, CDR3 DNA, CDR3 protein. D genes are given only for firm matches. Expanded clones are given a class, and other clones once, few, many or no size at all.

d_gene: NA
j_gene: TRBJ2-4
v_gene: TRBV18
abundance: many
CDR3nt: TGTGCCAGCTCACCACCATGGGGAACTTCAGCCAAAAACATTCAGTACTTC
CDR3aa: CASSPPWGTSAKNIQYF

d_gene: NA
j_gene: TRBJ2-7
v_gene: TRBV20-1
abundance: NA
CDR3nt: TGCAGTGCCATACAGGTACTCTTTCACGAGCAGTACTTC
CDR3aa: CSAIQVLFHEQYF

d_gene: NA
j_gene: TRBJ2-1
v_gene: TRBV29-1
abundance: few
CDR3nt: TGCAGCGTTGAAGTAGCCTCCTACAATGAGCAGTTCTTC
CDR3aa: CSVEVASYNEQFF

d_gene: NA
j_gene: TRBJ2-3
v_gene: TRBV5-4
abundance: many
CDR3nt: TGTGCCAGCAGCCCGGACAGCACAGATACGCAGTATTTT
CDR3aa: CASSPDSTDTQYF

d_gene: NA
j_gene: TRBJ1-2
v_gene: TRBV5-4
abundance: few
CDR3nt: TGTGCCAGCAGCTTGGTGGGCAGCAGGGGCTACACCTTC
CDR3aa: CASSLVGSRGYTF

d_gene: NA
j_gene: TRBJ2-7
v_gene: TRBV28
abundance: few
CDR3nt: TGTGCCAGCCAACCGGGCAGTGCCTACGAGCAGTACTTC
CDR3aa: CASQPGSAYEQYF

d_gene: NA
j_gene: TRBJ2-3
v_gene: TRBV7-2
abundance: many
CDR3nt: TGTGCCAGCAGCCTCAGCACAGATACGCAGTATTTT
CDR3aa: CASSLSTDTQYF

d_gene: NA
j_gene: TRBJ2-3
v_gene: TRBV7-2
abundance: many
CDR3nt: TGTGCCAGCAGCTTAGAAAGCCCCACGCAGTATTTT
CDR3aa: CASSLESPTQYF

d_gene: NA
j_gene: TRBJ2-1
v_gene: TRBV12-3/TRBV12-4
abundance: few
CDR3nt: TGTGCCAGCAGTCCCCGGCCAACGGAGCAGTTCTTC
CDR3aa: CASSPRPTEQFF

d_gene: NA
j_gene: TRBJ2-3
v_gene: TRBV28
abundance: NA
CDR3nt: TGTGCCAGCAGTTTAAGGGGCCCGAAGGGAGATACGCAGTATTTT
CDR3aa: CASSLRGPKGDTQYF

d_gene: TRBD2
j_gene: TRBJ2-3
v_gene: TRBV2
abundance: many
CDR3nt: TGTGCCAGCAGTGCGCCCGGGACTAGCAAGACAGATACGCAGTATTTT
CDR3aa: CASSAPGTSKTDTQYF

d_gene: TRBD1
j_gene: TRBJ1-4
v_gene: TRBV19
abundance: NA
CDR3nt: TGTGCCAGTAGTTTCGGACAGGCCCAACTCGGCGGACTGTTTTTT
CDR3aa: CASSFGQAQLGGLFF

d_gene: NA
j_gene: TRBJ1-1
v_gene: TRBV20-1
abundance: few
CDR3nt: TGCAGTGCTAGCCCAGGAACAAACACTGAAGCTTTCTTT
CDR3aa: CSASPGTNTEAFF

d_gene: NA
j_gene: TRBJ2-5
v_gene: TRBV7-2
abundance: many
CDR3nt: TGTGCCATCCAAAGCCTGGGGGTATTAGGTGGAGAGACCCAGTACTTC
CDR3aa: CAIQSLGVLGGETQYF

d_gene: TRBD1
j_gene: TRBJ1-1
v_gene: TRBV6-5
abundance: many
CDR3nt: TGTGCCAGCAGTTACGCTGCAGGAGGGGGCGAGACTGAAGCTTTCTTT
CDR3aa: CASSYAAGGGETEAFF

d_gene: TRBD1
j_gene: TRBJ2-5
v_gene: TRBV7-8
abundance: few
CDR3nt: TGTGCCAGCAGAGACAGAGAGGGACAGGGAAGAGAGACCCAGTACTTC
CDR3aa: CASRDREGQGRETQYF

d_gene: NA
j_gene: TRBJ2-5
v_gene: TRBV12-3/TRBV12-4
abundance: many
CDR3nt: TGTGCCAGCAGTTTGACCGAGACCCAGTACTTC
CDR3aa: CASSLTETQYF

d_gene: TRBD1
j_gene: TRBJ1-1
v_gene: TRBV3-1
abundance: few
CDR3nt: TGTGCCAGCAGCCAAGGACAGGGCGCTCCTGAAGCTTTCTTT
CDR3aa: CASSQGQGAPEAFF

d_gene: TRBD1
j_gene: TRBJ2-3
v_gene: TRBV7-3
abundance: NA
CDR3nt: TGTGCCAGCAGCTTTCAGGGGGCAACAGAAGATACGCAGTATTTT
CDR3aa: CASSFQGATEDTQYF

d_gene: NA
j_gene: TRBJ2-5
v_gene: TRBV6-2/TRBV6-3
abundance: NA
CDR3nt: TGTGCCACCACCTCCCCACGGAGAGAGACCCAGTACTTC
CDR3aa: CATTSPRRETQYF

d_gene: NA
j_gene: TRBJ2-3
v_gene: TRBV4-3
abundance: once
CDR3nt: TGCGCCAGCAGCCAAGATGGGGGATTCCGAAATACGCAGTATTTT
CDR3aa: CASSQDGGFRNTQYF

d_gene: NA
j_gene: TRBJ2-7
v_gene: TRBV29-1
abundance: many
CDR3nt: TGCAGCGTTTTCTTGACAGTAAGCTCCTACGAGCAGTACTTC
CDR3aa: CSVFLTVSSYEQYF

d_gene: NA
j_gene: TRBJ1-1
v_gene: TRBV20-1
abundance: few
CDR3nt: TGCAGTGCTAGTAGGCCGTTGGCTTTCTTT
CDR3aa: CSASRPLAFF

d_gene: NA
j_gene: TRBJ1-1
v_gene: TRBV14
abundance: few
CDR3nt: TGTGCCAGCAGCCAAGTGTTCGGGGTTATGAACACTGAAGCTTTCTTT
CDR3aa: CASSQVFGVMNTEAFF

d_gene: TRBD2
j_gene: TRBJ2-1
v_gene: TRBV20-1
abundance: few
CDR3nt: TGCAGTGCTAGTATGACTAGCGGGGGGTGGAGCTCCTACAATGAGCAGTTCTTC
CDR3aa: CSASMTSGGWSSYNEQFF

d_gene: NA
j_gene: TRBJ1-1
v_gene: TRBV7-2
abundance: NA
CDR3nt: TGTGCCAGCAGCCTATCGGGGGGGAACACTGAAGCTTTCTTT
CDR3aa: CASSLSGGNTEAFF

d_gene: TRBD2
j_gene: TRBJ2-3
v_gene: TRBV7-2
abundance: few
CDR3nt: TGTGCCAGCAGGAGGACTAGCGTAGGGTCAGATACGCAGTATTTT
CDR3aa: CASRRTSVGSDTQYF

d_gene: NA
j_gene: TRBJ1-4
v_gene: TRBV7-6
abundance: NA
CDR3nt: TGTGCCAGCAGCACTTGGATCGATGAAAAACTGTTTTTT
CDR3aa: CASSTWIDEKLFF

d_gene: NA
j_gene: TRBJ1-1
v_gene: TRBV12-3/TRBV12-4
abundance: many
CDR3nt: TGTGCCAGCAGTTTCGCCGCGGTAGGGGCTTTCTTT
CDR3aa: CASSFAAVGAFF

d_gene: NA
j_gene: TRBJ1-1
v_gene: TRBV11-2
abundance: few
CDR3nt: TGTGCCAGCAGCTCCCTGGGCAGAAGGAACACTGAAGCTTTCTTT
CDR3aa: CASSSLGRRNTEAFF

d_gene: NA
j_gene: TRBJ2-7
v_gene: TRBV11-2
abundance: few
CDR3nt: TGTGCCAGCAGCTTAGATATATCTGCCGAGCAGTACTTC
CDR3aa: CASSLDISAEQYF

d_gene: NA
j_gene: TRBJ2-5
v_gene: TRBV5-1
abundance: NA
CDR3nt: TGCGCCAGCAGCACACCGGGGGACGGCTACCAAGAGACCCAGTACTTC
CDR3aa: CASSTPGDGYQETQYF

d_gene: NA
j_gene: TRBJ2-1
v_gene: TRBV20-1
abundance: many
CDR3nt: TGCAGTGCCGCCTCAGGACTCTACAATGAGCAGTTCTTC
CDR3aa: CSAASGLYNEQFF

d_gene: NA
j_gene: TRBJ1-1
v_gene: TRBV7-8
abundance: many
CDR3nt: TGTGCCAGCAGCTTAATGGCGGGGGACACTGAAGCTTTCTTT
CDR3aa: CASSLMAGDTEAFF

d_gene: NA
j_gene: TRBJ1-6
v_gene: TRBV7-2
abundance: many
CDR3nt: TGTGCCAGCAGCTTAAGTGGTTCACCCCTCCACTTT
CDR3aa: CASSLSGSPLHF

d_gene: NA
j_gene: TRBJ1-2
v_gene: TRBV15
abundance: NA
CDR3nt: TGTGCCACCAGGGGCACGGATGGCTACACCTTC
CDR3aa: CATRGTDGYTF

d_gene: NA
j_gene: TRBJ2-7
v_gene: TRBV20-1
abundance: many
CDR3nt: TGCAGTGCTGGCCGGGACACCTATGCCTACGAGCAGTACTTC
CDR3aa: CSAGRDTYAYEQYF

d_gene: NA
j_gene: TRBJ2-5
v_gene: TRBV3-1
abundance: few
CDR3nt: TGTGCCAGCAGTCACGGACAGATCCTCCAAGAGACCCAGTACTTC
CDR3aa: CASSHGQILQETQYF

d_gene: NA
j_gene: TRBJ1-1
v_gene: TRBV9
abundance: many
CDR3nt: TGTGCCAGCAGCCCAAGTGTGGGGGCTGCTGAAGCTTTCTTT
CDR3aa: CASSPSVGAAEAFF

d_gene: TRBD2
j_gene: TRBJ2-3
v_gene: TRBV29-1
abundance: many
CDR3nt: TGCAGCGTTGGCTTGGGACTAGAGACGGGCACAGATACGCAGTATTTT
CDR3aa: CSVGLGLETGTDTQYF

d_gene: NA
j_gene: TRBJ1-1
v_gene: TRBV5-1
abundance: few
CDR3nt: TGCGCCAGCAGCTTGAACGGGGGCGGATACGACACTGAAGCTTTCTTT
CDR3aa: CASSLNGGGYDTEAFF

d_gene: NA
j_gene: TRBJ2-1
v_gene: TRBV12-3/TRBV12-4
abundance: NA
CDR3nt: TGTGCCAGCAGTTTATTCTCAAGGGAGAATGAGCAGTTCTTC
CDR3aa: CASSLFSRENEQFF